This TCR beta chain was captured by sequencing in a study of cytomegalovirus exposure and HLA in healthy donors. Of note for this clone: The antigen is not known.

Study-level findings and limits: Accounts indicate the classifier identified cytomegalovirus status with strong specificity and sensitivity.

With 60 Vbeta and 13 Jbeta primers, the PCR was carried out. TCRdb keeps only in-frame clones here, not all; method: immunoSEQ multiplex PCR. Its table lists about 77,000 clones. The receptor was derived from a man in his fifties or sixties in good health and CMV-seropositive. Material: PBMCs.

CDR3: CSVGQGAISNEQFF. The CDR3 DNA follows: TGCAGCGTGGGCCAGGGGGCGATTAGTAATGAGCAGTTCTTC. The chain employs TRBV29-1 and TRBJ2-1, with TRBD1 matching 8 bases. Germline assignment: CDR1 SQVTM and CDR2 ANQGSEA. V trimming: 6 bases; J trimming: 7 bases; junction bases outside the gene matches: 11. The CDR3 extends over 14 amino acids.